This T cell receptor (beta chain) emerged from a study of T-cell memory formation after mild COVID-19. This clonotype appeared a few times. Its antigen is not known. Study-wide results and limits: Several responding clones turned up in pre-infection memory, indicating that cross-reactive memory may have taken part.

The CDR3 contains 15 residues. Trimming cost V 3 bases and J 6 bases; bases outside gene matches: 8. Germline V CDR1 and CDR2: WSHSY, SAAADI. TCRdb independently ran MiXCR on the 5' RACE reads; one entry per CDR3 protein. The table includes 180,000 or so distinct CDR3 sequences, roughly 12% detected once. This TCR was sampled from a man younger than 35 who had mild COVID-19 (a few samples of this study predate the infection). Cell type and time point are not known. The chain uses TRBV10-2 and TRBJ2-3, with 8 positions matching TRBD1. The source material was PBMCs or a T cell subset sorted from them (not recorded which). CDR3: CASSDYAGGSDTQYF. The DNA of the CDR3 is TGCGCCAGCAGTGATTACGCAGGGGGCTCTGATACGCAGTATTTT.